The 3 T cell receptor beta chains listed next were all sequenced from one sample in a study of blood T cell repertoires in COVID-19. Method: immunoSEQ multiplex PCR; TCRdb's copy keeps in-frame clones and lacks some. The sample lists about 100,000 clones; about nine tenths were seen once. What was sequenced was peripheral blood. Every receptor here comes from a man aged 50 to 59 with active or convalescent COVID-19.

The gene calls are TRBV10-3 and TRBJ2-5, with TRBD2 identical over 10 bases. The CDR3 is made up of 14 amino acids. Unmatched junction bases numbered 10, after V lost 10 bases and J lost 5 bases. In germline, CDR1 is ENHRY, CDR2 SYGVKD. CDR3 bases: TGTGCCACCACTAGCGGGAATGAATGGGAGACCCAGTACTTC. Amino acid sequence: CATTSGNEWETQYF.

On this clone: The identical CDR3 is also encoded by other nucleotide sequences in the sample. The genes are TRBV7-2 and TRBJ1-5, with 10 bases aligning to TRBD1. Germline V gives CDR1 SGHTA, CDR2 FQGNSA. Germline trimming cut 5 bases from V and 5 bases from J; bases unmatched to any gene: 6. The CDR3 spans 15 residues. The CDR3 DNA follows: TGTGCCAGCAGCCTACGGACAGGGGGAGATCAGCCCCAGCATTTT. Its protein is CASSLRTGGDQPQHF.

The chain joins TRBV9 to TRBJ2-7; 9 nucleotides align to TRBD1. This CDR3 spans 14 amino acids. Trimming cost V 4 bases and J 3 bases; bases outside gene matches: 5. CDR1 is SGDLS and CDR2 is YYNGEE in the germline V gene. CDR3 DNA: TGTGCCAGCAGCCCCCGGGACAGGGACTACGAGCAGTACTTC. Translation gives CASSPRDRDYEQYF.